What follows are 5 T cell receptor beta chains derived from one specimen sequenced in a study of T cell responses to AZD1222 COVID-19 vaccine. Assay: immunoSEQ multiplex PCR; the TCRdb copy retains only in-frame clones and omits some. The table records tens of thousands of clones, roughly 90% of them present only once. The sequences come from peripheral blood, collected 28 days after the second AZD1222 dose. These receptors were obtained from an adult who received the AZD1222 COVID-19 vaccine.

The chain recombines TRBV28 with TRBJ1-6; TRBD1 is a possible D gene (5 bases). The germline V gene encodes CDR1 MDHEN and CDR2 SYDVKM. The CDR3 spans 14 residues. V was pared by 6 bases and J by 9 bases, with 15 bases between. CDR3 in amino acids: CASSPEQVISPLHF. CDR3 DNA sequence: TGTGCCAGCAGCCCCGAACAGGTGATTTCACCCCTCCACTTT. The entire variable domain, with the rest obtained from reference TRBV28 and TRBJ1-6, is as follows: DVKVTQSSRYLVKRTGEKVFLECVQDMDHENMFWYRQDPGLGLRLIYFSYDVKMKEKGDIPEGYSVSREKKERFSLILESASTNQTSMYLCASSPEQVISPLHFGNGTRLTVT.

The chain employs TRBV5-4 and TRBJ1-2, with TRBD1 matching over 7 bases. Germline-derived CDR1 and CDR2 are SGHNT and YYREEE (reference sequence). V shed 0 bases and J 5 bases; nucleotides not matched to a gene: 7. The CDR3 runs 15 residues. The CDR3 loop is CASSLERGLEYGYTF. In DNA form, the CDR3 reads TGTGCCAGCAGCTTGGAGAGGGGGCTTGAATATGGCTACACCTTC.

CDR3 protein: CASSMGQGIGYAEAFF. In DNA form, the CDR3 reads TGTGCCAGCAGCATGGGACAGGGGATCGGATACGCTGAAGCTTTCTTT. This chain links TRBV5-4 with TRBJ1-1, with 10 bases fitting TRBD1. J gave up 6 bases and V 4 bases, and 12 bases lay outside the gene matches. The CDR3 has 16 amino acids. Germline V gene lookup returns CDR1 SGHNT and CDR2 YYREEE (reference sequence).

As DNA, the CDR3 is TGTGCCAGCAGCCCCAGCGGGAGAGGGTCTGGGGCCAACGTCCTGACTTTC. Translated: CASSPSGRGSGANVLTF. The rearrangement links TRBV7-9 to TRBJ2-6, with 8 bases identical to TRBD2. With V trimmed by 5 bases and J by 1 base, 7 bases remained unmatched. The CDR3 length is 17 residues. The germline V gene encodes CDR1 SEHNR and CDR2 FQNEAQ (reference sequence).

V gene TRBV3-1 (or the pseudogene TRBV3-2) combines with J gene TRBJ2-3; 13 positions match TRBD2. J gave up 4 bases and V 0 bases, and 7 bases lay outside the gene matches. Germline CDR1 reads LGHDT; CDR2 reads YNNKEL (reference sequence). CDR3 length: 18 residues. CDR3 nucleotide sequence: TGTGCCAGCAGCCAAGATCATACTAGCGGGGGGGAGGCAGATACGCAGTATTTT. This translates into CASSQDHTSGGEADTQYF.